A single T cell receptor (beta chain) is shown here with its context. What it binds is unknown. CDR1 is MNHNS, CDR2 SASEGT, per germline. The CDR3 extends over 13 amino acids. The ends were cut back, 5 bases at V and 6 bases at J, with 10 bases in the middle. The PCR made use of 60 Vbeta and 13 Jbeta primers. Clones were read by immunoSEQ multiplex PCR, and TCRdb kept only the in-frame ones, dropping some. The data hold around 120,000 clones, with approximately 80% observed a single time. The sample originates from a study of cytomegalovirus exposure and HLA in healthy donors. Study-level background: Roughly 80 million unique TCRs from HLA-typed donors made up an early data release.

Study-level results: The study put 150 to 200 TCR beta chains on its list as cytomegalovirus-associated. What was likely a sequencing artifact was a cluster of highly shared sequence variants. A later analysis found TCR association rates differed by HLA locus, highest for DRB1 and lowest for HLA-C.

This chain connects TRBV6-1 to TRBJ1-4, with a possible D match to TRBD1 (6 bases). Sequencing was carried out using PBMCs. The clonotype originates from a man aged 45-65 years in good health and CMV-seropositive. The CDR3 nucleotides are TGTGCCAGCAGTTTGGGACACGATGAAAAACTGTTTTTT. Protein sequence: CASSLGHDEKLFF.